This TCR beta chain is drawn from a study of cytomegalovirus exposure and HLA in healthy donors. Generated by immunoSEQ multiplex PCR, the TCRdb table keeps only in-frame clones and is missing some. The sample includes about 98,000 clones, roughly nine tenths of them seen just once. Germline CDR1 and CDR2: MGHRA and YSYEKL. With 4 bases removed from V and 4 bases from J, the gap between germline ends came to 13 bases. The length of the CDR3 is 14 residues. Findings of the study overall: Some TCR beta chains (around 160 of them) were listed as cytomegalovirus-associated.

To note about this clone: Its specificity is unknown.

Input material: PBMCs. The sequence derives from a man aged 18 to 29 in good health and CMV-seropositive. The gene calls are TRBV4-1 and TRBJ1-2; D gene ambiguous. CDR3: CASSLWRDPYGYTF. The CDR3 DNA sequence: TGCGCCAGCAGCCTTTGGCGGGATCCCTATGGCTACACCTTC.